The clone carrying this TCR beta chain was observed at least ten times. The antigen is unknown. V was trimmed by 3 bases and J by 11 bases, leaving 13 bases between them. This CDR3 is 12 amino acids long. Germline V gene data show CDR1 as MDHEN and CDR2 as SYDVKM. This sample was taken from a study of T-cell reconstitution after alpha-beta-depleted transplantation in children. Study-wide points: About two months after transplant, alpha-beta T cells reportedly came from several hundred expanded graft clones. One year after transplant, T-cell counts and diversity came mostly from newly produced T cells.

Preparation of the TCRbeta library involved a method that used unique molecular identifiers. TCRdb ran MiXCR on the PCR reads and lists one entry per CDR3 protein. The sample yields 200,000 to 250,000 distinct CDR3 sequences, 7% to 9% seen once. The chain links TRBV28 to TRBJ1-1; weak D call: TRBD1 (5 bases). The clonotype originates from a male patient aged 2-15 years who had a stem cell transplant for acute myeloid leukemia, so the T cells may come from the graft donor. The sample in question was PBMCs, mostly from graft donor cells, obtained 360 days after TCRalphabeta/CD19-depleted stem cell transplant. CDR3 sequence reads: CASSFWGTLAFF. CDR3 nucleotides: TGTGCCAGCAGTTTTTGGGGGACCTTGGCTTTCTTT.